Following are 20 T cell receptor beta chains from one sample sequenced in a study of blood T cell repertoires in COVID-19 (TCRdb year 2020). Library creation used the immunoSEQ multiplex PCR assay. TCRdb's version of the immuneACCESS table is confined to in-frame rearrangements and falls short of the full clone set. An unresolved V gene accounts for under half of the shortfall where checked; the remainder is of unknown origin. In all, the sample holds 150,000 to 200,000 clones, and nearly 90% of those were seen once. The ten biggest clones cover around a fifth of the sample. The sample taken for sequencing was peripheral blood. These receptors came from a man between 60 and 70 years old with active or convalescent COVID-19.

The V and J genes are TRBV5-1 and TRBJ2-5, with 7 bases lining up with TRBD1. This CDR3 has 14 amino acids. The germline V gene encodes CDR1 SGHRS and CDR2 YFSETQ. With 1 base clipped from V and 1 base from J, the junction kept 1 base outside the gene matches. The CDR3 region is CASSLRQGQETQYF. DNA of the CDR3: TGCGCCAGCAGCTTGAGACAGGGCCAAGAGACCCAGTACTTC. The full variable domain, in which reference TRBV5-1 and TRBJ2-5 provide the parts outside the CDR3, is KAGVTQTPRYLIKTRGQQVTLSCSPISGHRSVSWYQQTPGQGLQFLFEYFSETQRNKGNFPGRFSGRQFSNSRSEMNVSTLELGDSALYLCASSLRQGQETQYFGPGTRLLVL.

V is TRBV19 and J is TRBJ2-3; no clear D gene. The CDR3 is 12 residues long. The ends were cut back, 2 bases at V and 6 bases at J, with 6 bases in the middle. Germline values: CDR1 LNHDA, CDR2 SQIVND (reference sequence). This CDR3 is CASSIIGDTQYF. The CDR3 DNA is TGTGCCAGTAGTATAATCGGGGATACGCAGTATTTT.

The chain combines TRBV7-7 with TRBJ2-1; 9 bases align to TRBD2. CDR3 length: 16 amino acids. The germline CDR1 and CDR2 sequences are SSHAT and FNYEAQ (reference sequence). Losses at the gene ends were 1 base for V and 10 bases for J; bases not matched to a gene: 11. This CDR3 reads CASSLGGLAGSGEQFF. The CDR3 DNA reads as TGTGCCAGCAGCTTAGGGGGGCTAGCGGGGTCGGGAGAGCAGTTCTTC.

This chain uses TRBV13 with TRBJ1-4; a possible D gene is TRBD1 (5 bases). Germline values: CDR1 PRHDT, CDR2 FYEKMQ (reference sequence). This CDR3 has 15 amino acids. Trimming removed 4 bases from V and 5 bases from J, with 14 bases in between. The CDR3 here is CASSSLGLGNEKLFF. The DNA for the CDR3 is TGTGCCAGCAGCTCCCTGGGGCTGGGGAATGAAAAACTGTTTTTT.

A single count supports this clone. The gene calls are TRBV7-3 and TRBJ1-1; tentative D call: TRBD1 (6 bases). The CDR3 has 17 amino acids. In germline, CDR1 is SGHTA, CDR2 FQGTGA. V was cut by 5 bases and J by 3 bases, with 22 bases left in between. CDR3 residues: CASSPTHREFPDTEAFF. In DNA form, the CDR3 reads TGTGCCAGCAGCCCCACCCACAGGGAGTTTCCGGACACTGAAGCTTTCTTT.

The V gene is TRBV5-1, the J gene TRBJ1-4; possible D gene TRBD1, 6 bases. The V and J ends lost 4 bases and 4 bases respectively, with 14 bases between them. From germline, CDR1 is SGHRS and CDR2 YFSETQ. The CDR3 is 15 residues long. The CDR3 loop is CASSPGGAVNEKLFF. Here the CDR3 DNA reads TGCGCCAGCAGCCCCGGGGGGGCTGTTAATGAAAAACTGTTTTTT. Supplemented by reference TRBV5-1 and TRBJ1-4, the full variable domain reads KAGVTQTPRYLIKTRGQQVTLSCSPISGHRSVSWYQQTPGQGLQFLFEYFSETQRNKGNFPGRFSGRQFSNSRSEMNVSTLELGDSALYLCASSPGGAVNEKLFFGSGTQLSVL.

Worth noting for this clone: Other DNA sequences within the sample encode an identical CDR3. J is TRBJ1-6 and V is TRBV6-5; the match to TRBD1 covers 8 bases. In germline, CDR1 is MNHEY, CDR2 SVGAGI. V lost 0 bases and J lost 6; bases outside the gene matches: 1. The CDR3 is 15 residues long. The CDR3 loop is CASSYSDRVNSPLHF. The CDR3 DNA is TGTGCCAGCAGTTACTCGGACAGGGTTAATTCACCCCTCCACTTT.

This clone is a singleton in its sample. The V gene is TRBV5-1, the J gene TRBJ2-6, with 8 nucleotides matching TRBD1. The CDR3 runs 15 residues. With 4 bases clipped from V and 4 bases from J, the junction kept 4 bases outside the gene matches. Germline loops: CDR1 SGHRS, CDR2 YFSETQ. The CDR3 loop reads CASSPDRAGANVLTF. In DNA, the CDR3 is TGCGCCAGCAGCCCGGACAGGGCAGGGGCCAACGTCCTGACTTTC.

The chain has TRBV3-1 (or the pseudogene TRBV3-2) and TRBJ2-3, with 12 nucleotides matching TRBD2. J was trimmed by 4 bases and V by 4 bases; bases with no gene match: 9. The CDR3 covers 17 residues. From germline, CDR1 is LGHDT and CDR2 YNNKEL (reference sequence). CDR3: CASSPSLAGGRADTQYF. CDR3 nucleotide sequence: TGTGCCAGCAGCCCTAGCCTAGCGGGGGGGCGGGCAGATACGCAGTATTTT.

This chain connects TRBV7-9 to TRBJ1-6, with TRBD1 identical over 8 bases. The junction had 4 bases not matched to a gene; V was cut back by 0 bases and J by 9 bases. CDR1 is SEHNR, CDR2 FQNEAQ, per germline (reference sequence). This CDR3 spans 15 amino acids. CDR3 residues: CASSLASGGGSPLHF. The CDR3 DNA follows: TGTGCCAGCAGCTTAGCATCAGGGGGCGGTTCACCCCTCCACTTT.

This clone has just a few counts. Here the CDR3 reads CATSADSGWTGELFF. In DNA form, the CDR3 reads TGTGCCACCAGTGCTGACAGTGGATGGACCGGGGAGCTGTTTTTT. The V and J genes are TRBV24-1 and TRBJ2-2, with D tentatively TRBD1 (5 bases). Looked up from germline, CDR1 is KGHDR and CDR2 is SFDVKD. The CDR3 consists of 15 residues. Trimming stripped 5 bases from V and 5 bases from J, with 14 bases between.

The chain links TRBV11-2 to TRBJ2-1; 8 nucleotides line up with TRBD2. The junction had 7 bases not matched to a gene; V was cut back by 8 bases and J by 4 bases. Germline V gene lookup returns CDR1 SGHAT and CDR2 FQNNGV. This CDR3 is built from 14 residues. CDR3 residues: CASSPGLGYNEQFF. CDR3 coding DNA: TGTGCCAGCTCCCCGGGACTAGGTTACAATGAGCAGTTCTTC.

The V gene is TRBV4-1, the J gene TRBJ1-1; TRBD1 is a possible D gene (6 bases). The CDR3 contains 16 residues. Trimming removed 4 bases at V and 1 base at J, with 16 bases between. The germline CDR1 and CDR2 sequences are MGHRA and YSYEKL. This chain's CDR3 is CASSPYLDRTNTEAFF. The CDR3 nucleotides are TGCGCCAGCAGCCCCTACCTTGACAGGACGAACACTGAAGCTTTCTTT.

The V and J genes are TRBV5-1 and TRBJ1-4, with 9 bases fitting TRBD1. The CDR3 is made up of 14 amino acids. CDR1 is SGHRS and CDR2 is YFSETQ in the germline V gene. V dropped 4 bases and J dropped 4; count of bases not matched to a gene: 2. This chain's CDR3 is CASSKGQGNEKLFF. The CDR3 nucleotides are TGCGCCAGCAGCAAGGGACAGGGTAATGAAAAACTGTTTTTT.

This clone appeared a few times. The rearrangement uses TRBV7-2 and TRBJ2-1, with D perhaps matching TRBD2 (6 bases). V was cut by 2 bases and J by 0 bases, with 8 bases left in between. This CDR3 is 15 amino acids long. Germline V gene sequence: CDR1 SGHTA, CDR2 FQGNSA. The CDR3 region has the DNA TGTGCCAGCAGCTTATGGGGGGTCTCCTACAATGAGCAGTTCTTC. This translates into CASSLWGVSYNEQFF. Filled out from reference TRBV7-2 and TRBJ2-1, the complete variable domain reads GAGVSQSPSNKVTEKGKDVELRCDPISGHTALYWYRQSLGQGLEFLIYFQGNSAPDKSGLPSDRFSAERTGGSVSTLTIQRTQQEDSAVYLCASSLWGVSYNEQFFGPGTRLTVL.

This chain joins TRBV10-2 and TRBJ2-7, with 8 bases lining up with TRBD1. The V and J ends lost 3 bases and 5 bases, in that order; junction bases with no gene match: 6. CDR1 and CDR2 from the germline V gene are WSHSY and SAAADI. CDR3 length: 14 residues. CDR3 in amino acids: CASSESGGADEQYF. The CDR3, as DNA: TGCGCCAGCAGTGAATCAGGGGGCGCGGACGAGCAGTACTTC.

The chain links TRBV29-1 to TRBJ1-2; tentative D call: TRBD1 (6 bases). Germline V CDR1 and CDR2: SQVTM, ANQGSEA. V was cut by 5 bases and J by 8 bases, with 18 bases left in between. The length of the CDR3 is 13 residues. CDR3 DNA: TGCAGCGTTCTGGACAGTCTAATCGGGGGCTACACCTTC. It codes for CSVLDSLIGGYTF.

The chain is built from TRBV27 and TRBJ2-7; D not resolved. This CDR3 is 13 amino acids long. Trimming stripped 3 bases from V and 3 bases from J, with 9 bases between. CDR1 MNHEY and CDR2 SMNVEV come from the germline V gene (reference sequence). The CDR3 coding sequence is TGTGCCAGCAGTTTCGGCAGGAACTACGAGCAGTACTTC. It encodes CASSFGRNYEQYF.

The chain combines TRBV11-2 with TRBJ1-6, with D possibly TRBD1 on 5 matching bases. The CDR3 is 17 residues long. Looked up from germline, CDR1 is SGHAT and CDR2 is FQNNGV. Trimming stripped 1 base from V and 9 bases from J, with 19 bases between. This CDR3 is CASSLAPIYNGGSPLHF. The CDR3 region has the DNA TGTGCCAGCAGCTTAGCCCCGATTTACAACGGGGGTTCACCCCTCCACTTT.

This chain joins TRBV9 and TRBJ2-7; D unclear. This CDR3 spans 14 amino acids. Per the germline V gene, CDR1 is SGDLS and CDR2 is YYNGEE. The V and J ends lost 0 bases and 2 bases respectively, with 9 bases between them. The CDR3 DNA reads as TGTGCCAGCAGCGTAGGGCCGGAGACCTACGAGCAGTACTTC. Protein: CASSVGPETYEQYF.